A single sample gave rise to the 23 T cell receptor beta chains below, sequenced in a study of OX40 agonist ivuxolimab in advanced cancers. Method: immunoSEQ multiplex PCR; TCRdb's copy keeps in-frame clones and lacks some. This sample yields roughly 100,000 clones, of which 85% to 90% are seen a single time; 7% to 8.5% belongs to the top ten. The specimen was CD4+ or CD8+ T cells sorted from blood, collected in a trial of the OX40 agonist ivuxolimab. The receptor set was obtained from an adult with an advanced solid tumor such as melanoma, head and neck, liver or kidney cancer.

The rearrangement links TRBV11-1 to TRBJ1-1, with 10 bases lining up with TRBD1. V shed 5 bases and J 5 bases; nucleotides not matched to a gene: 2. The CDR3 loop spans 13 amino acids. Looked up from germline, CDR1 is SGHAT and CDR2 is FQDESV (reference sequence). Here the CDR3 reads CASSRQGATEAFF. Here the CDR3 DNA reads TGTGCCAGCAGCAGACAGGGGGCTACTGAAGCTTTCTTT.

The rearrangement uses TRBV14 and TRBJ2-7; 7 bases are shared with TRBD1. The germline V gene encodes CDR1 SGHDN and CDR2 FVKESK. This CDR3 has 13 residues. V shed 6 bases and J 0 bases; nucleotides not matched to a gene: 2. The CDR3 sequence is CASRGDSSYEQYF. The DNA of the CDR3 is TGTGCCAGCAGGGGGGACAGCTCCTACGAGCAGTACTTC.

In its sample, this clone was seen a few times. The chain links TRBV6-4 to TRBJ2-1; 12 bases match TRBD2. With 2 bases clipped from V and 4 bases from J, the junction kept 3 bases outside the gene matches. The germline CDR1 and CDR2 sequences are MRHNA and SNTAGT. The CDR3 contains 16 residues. CDR3 coding DNA: TGTGCCAGCAGTGACGACCTAGCGGGAGGGTACAATGAGCAGTTCTTC. Protein sequence: CASSDDLAGGYNEQFF.

The rearrangement uses TRBV19 and TRBJ2-1, with D possibly TRBD2 on 6 matching bases. Deletions cut 2 bases from V and 9 bases from J, with 17 bases between. Germline V gene data show CDR1 as LNHDA and CDR2 as SQIVND (reference sequence). CDR3 size: 15 residues. This CDR3 reads CASSIRLAREAEQFF. CDR3 DNA sequence: TGTGCCAGTAGTATAAGGCTTGCCAGGGAGGCTGAGCAGTTCTTC. The full variable domain, its missing parts supplied by reference TRBV19 and TRBJ2-1, is DGGITQSPKYLFRKEGQNVTLSCEQNLNHDAMYWYRQDPGQGLRLIYYSQIVNDFQKGDIAEGYSVSREKKESFPLTVTSAQKNPTAFYLCASSIRLAREAEQFFGPGTRLTVL.

This clone was recorded once. V is TRBV6-5 and J is TRBJ2-1, with 13 bases aligning to TRBD2. The junction had 7 bases not matched to a gene; V was cut back by 6 bases and J by 8 bases. The CDR3 sequence is 15 residues long. Germline V gene data show CDR1 as MNHEY and CDR2 as SVGAGI. CDR3 DNA sequence: TGTGCCAGCAGGTCCGGACTAGCGGGAGTCGATGAGCAGTTCTTC. It codes for CASRSGLAGVDEQFF.

The chain combines TRBV5-1 with TRBJ1-2, with D hard to call. The germline V gene encodes CDR1 SGHRS and CDR2 YFSETQ. There are 12 residues in the CDR3. Trimming cost V 1 base and J 7 bases, with 8 bases left between them. The DNA for the CDR3 is TGCGCCAGCAGCTTGTGGAGGGTTGGCTACACCTTC. This codes for CASSLWRVGYTF.

The genes are TRBV11-2 and TRBJ2-7, with TRBD2 matching over 7 bases. The CDR3 has 15 residues. With V trimmed by 6 bases and J by 5 bases, 13 bases remained unmatched. CDR1 and CDR2 from the germline V gene are SGHAT and FQNNGV. The CDR3 DNA reads as TGTGCCAGCAGTTTGGGGGGAGGGCCTGTCGACGAGCAGTACTTC. Protein sequence: CASSLGGGPVDEQYF. Full variable domain (rest looked up from reference TRBV11-2 and TRBJ2-7): EAGVAQSPRYKIIEKRQSVAFWCNPISGHATLYWYQQILGQGPKLLIQFQNNGVVDDSQLPKDRFSAERLKGVDSTLKIQPAKLEDSAVYLCASSLGGGPVDEQYFGPGTRLTVT.

This chain uses TRBV7-2 with TRBJ2-7; D remains ambiguous. In germline, CDR1 is SGHTA, CDR2 FQGNSA. The CDR3 is made up of 11 amino acids. Trimming left V 2 bases short and J 3 bases short, with 2 bases between. CDR3 nucleotide sequence: TGTGCCAGCAGCTTATACTACGAGCAGTACTTC. Its translation is CASSLYYEQYF.

The V and J genes are TRBV14 and TRBJ2-7; D not certain. The CDR3 runs to 16 residues. V was clipped by 0 bases and J by 0 bases, with 12 bases between them. The V gene's germline CDR1 is SGHDN and CDR2 FVKESK. CDR3: CASSQDEYDFSYEQYF. The CDR3 DNA sequence: TGTGCCAGCAGCCAAGATGAGTATGATTTCTCCTACGAGCAGTACTTC.

The chain has TRBV29-1 and TRBJ2-7; TRBD1 is a possible D gene (6 bases). The germline CDR1 and CDR2 sequences are SQVTM and ANQGSEA. The V gene lost 4 bases and the J gene lost 7 bases, with 20 bases spanning the gap. The CDR3 is 14 residues long. For the CDR3, the DNA is TGCAGCGTTGCCCTACAGGGTTTGCGACAAGAGCAGTACTTC. This translates into CSVALQGLRQEQYF.

The chain uses TRBV19 and TRBJ1-5, with D possibly TRBD1 on 6 matching bases. The CDR3 contains 17 residues. Germline V gene lookup returns CDR1 LNHDA and CDR2 SQIVND (reference sequence). Trimming left V 5 bases short and J 3 bases short, with 20 bases between. The CDR3 loop is CASSFLTGLGVNQPQHF. Written as DNA, the CDR3 is TGTGCCAGTAGTTTCTTGACAGGCCTAGGGGTCAATCAGCCCCAGCATTTT.

This chain uses TRBV19 with TRBJ2-5; 9 nucleotides agree with TRBD1. CDR3 length: 14 amino acids. V dropped 9 bases and J dropped 5; count of bases not matched to a gene: 10. CDR1 is LNHDA, CDR2 SQIVND, per germline (reference sequence). CDR3 nucleotides: TGTGCCAGCAAAATTAACAGGGGGCAGGAGACCCAGTACTTC. It is translated as CASKINRGQETQYF.

The genes are TRBV27 and TRBJ2-7; tentative D call: TRBD1 (5 bases). The CDR3 length is 14 residues. V was cut by 2 bases and J by 3 bases, with 11 bases left in between. Germline V CDR1 and CDR2: MNHEY, SMNVEV (reference sequence). CDR3: CASSLIGHLYEQYF. CDR3 nucleotide sequence: TGTGCCAGCAGTTTAATTGGACACCTCTACGAGCAGTACTTC.

This clone was seen only once. The V and J genes are TRBV5-6 and TRBJ1-6; tentative D call: TRBD1 (5 bases). CDR1 SGHDT and CDR2 YYEEEE come from the germline V gene. CDR3 length: 14 residues. V was shortened by 2 bases and J by 7 bases, with 10 bases between the two germline ends. CDR3 bases: TGTGCCAGCAGCTTCAAGGGGTGGAATTCACCCCTCCACTTT. This encodes CASSFKGWNSPLHF.

The chain has TRBV12-2 and TRBJ2-5; TRBD1, the table's D call, lacks a check against the DNA. TRBV12-2 is classified as a pseudogene. The CDR3 length is 15 residues. The DNA of the CDR3 is TGTGCAAGTCGCTTGGGGCCCCCGGACGGAGAGACCCAGTACTTC. Translated: CASRLGPPDGETQYF.

This chain connects TRBV6-5 to TRBJ2-2; no clear D. This CDR3 comprises 13 residues. The germline V and J ends were trimmed by 2 bases and 4 bases, with 5 bases remaining between them. Germline V CDR1 and CDR2: MNHEY, SVGAGI. The CDR3: CASSYPPTGELFF. In nucleotides, the CDR3 is TGTGCCAGCAGTTACCCCCCCACCGGGGAGCTGTTTTTT.

The rearrangement joins TRBV5-4 to TRBJ2-7; 9 nucleotides agree with TRBD2. Per germline, CDR1 SGHNT and CDR2 YYREEE (reference sequence). The length of the CDR3 is 15 residues. After removal of 4 bases from V and 2 bases from J, the junction contained 7 bases not matched to a gene. The CDR3 sequence is CASSGSGRGPYEQYF. The CDR3 DNA is TGTGCCAGCAGCGGTAGCGGGAGAGGGCCCTACGAGCAGTACTTC.

The genes are TRBV5-1 and TRBJ2-3; D unclear. V was clipped by 2 bases and J by 4 bases, with 5 bases between them. This CDR3 contains 12 residues. From germline, CDR1 is SGHRS and CDR2 YFSETQ. CDR3 DNA sequence: TGCGCCAGCAGCTTTGGGGCAGATACGCAGTATTTT. Residues: CASSFGADTQYF.

This chain joins TRBV5-1 and TRBJ2-5; D not resolved. Between the trimmed V and J ends, which lost 0 bases and 0 bases, there was a span of 0 bases. The CDR3 is made up of 12 amino acids. Looked up from germline, CDR1 is SGHRS and CDR2 is YFSETQ. CDR3 DNA: TGCGCCAGCAGCTTGGACCAAGAGACCCAGTACTTC. It is translated as CASSLDQETQYF.

This clone was seen a single time. The chain recombines TRBV11-3 with TRBJ2-7; 7 bases line up with TRBD2. CDR1 and CDR2 from the germline V gene are SGHNT and YENEEA. V trimming: 5 bases; J trimming: 2 bases; junction bases outside the gene matches: 12. This CDR3 has 16 residues. The CDR3 bases are TGTGCCAGCAGCCCAGGGCGACGGGAGGCAACCTACGAGCAGTACTTC. This sequence encodes CASSPGRREATYEQYF.

The chain combines TRBV7-9 with TRBJ2-1; 8 bases align to TRBD2. CDR1 and CDR2 from the germline V gene are SEHNR and FQNEAQ (reference sequence). Losses at the gene ends were 5 bases for V and 8 bases for J; bases not matched to a gene: 11. The CDR3 is made up of 15 amino acids. CDR3 amino acids: CASSTTGTRTYEQFF. The DNA for the CDR3 is TGTGCCAGCAGCACCACCGGGACTAGAACCTATGAGCAGTTCTTC.

V usage is TRBV6-1 and J usage is TRBJ1-1; no reliable D call. With 4 bases removed from V and 3 bases from J, the gap between germline ends came to 15 bases. There are 15 residues in the CDR3. Looked up from germline, CDR1 is MNHNS and CDR2 is SASEGT. The CDR3 nucleotides read TGTGCCAGCAGTGGCGGGCAGTGGGTGGACACTGAAGCTTTCTTT. It encodes CASSGGQWVDTEAFF.

This sequence joins TRBV6-4 and TRBJ2-1; TRBD1 matches 11 bases. In germline, CDR1 is MRHNA, CDR2 SNTAGT. The CDR3 is 14 amino acids. Trimming removed 2 bases from V and 6 bases from J; junction bases left unmatched: 0. The CDR3, as DNA: TGTGCCAGCAGTGACGGGACAGGGGGCAATGAGCAGTTCTTC. This encodes CASSDGTGGNEQFF.